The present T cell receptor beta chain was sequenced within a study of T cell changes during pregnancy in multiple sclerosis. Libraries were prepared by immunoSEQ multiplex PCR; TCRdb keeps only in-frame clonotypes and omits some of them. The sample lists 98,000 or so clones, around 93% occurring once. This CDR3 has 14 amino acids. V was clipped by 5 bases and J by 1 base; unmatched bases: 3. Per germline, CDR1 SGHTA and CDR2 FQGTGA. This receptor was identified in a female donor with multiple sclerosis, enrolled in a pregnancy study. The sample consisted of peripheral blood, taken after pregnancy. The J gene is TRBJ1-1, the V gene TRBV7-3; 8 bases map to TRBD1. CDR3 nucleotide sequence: TGTGCCAGCAGCCTCAGGGGGCAGAACACTGAAGCTTTCTTT. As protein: CASSLRGQNTEAFF.